This is a list of T cell receptor beta chains from one sample in a study of blood T cell repertoires in COVID-19. The table came from immunoSEQ multiplex PCR; TCRdb's copy has only in-frame clones and leaves some out. The data contain 290,000 or so clones, approximately 86% of them singletons. The sequenced material came from PBMCs or T cells enriched from blood (not recorded which). The source is a woman aged 18-30 years who had recovered from COVID-19. The CDR3 runs from the conserved cysteine through the conserved F or W. D genes are given only for firm matches. Clone size, where shown, is once, few, many, or a class for clones that have expanded.

J	size	V	D	length	CDR3	DNA
TRBJ2-2	-	TRBV13	TRBD1	15	CASSLTGENTGELFF	TGTGCCAGCAGCTTGACAGGGGAGAACACCGGGGAGCTGTTTTTT
TRBJ2-5	-	TRBV27	TRBD2	15	CASSLNSGSQETQYF	TGTGCCAGCAGTCTGAATAGCGGGAGCCAAGAGACCCAGTACTTC
TRBJ1-5	-	TRBV19	TRBD1	14	CASSYTGGNQPQHF	TGTGCCAGCTCGTATACAGGGGGAAATCAGCCCCAGCATTTT
TRBJ1-4	-	TRBV5-1	TRBD1	15	CASSPTGEGVEKLFF	TGCGCCAGCAGCCCGACAGGGGAAGGGGTTGAAAAACTGTTTTTT
TRBJ2-7	-	TRBV6-5	TRBD2	12	CASRLAGGEQYF	TGTGCCAGCAGGCTAGCGGGAGGCGAGCAGTACTTC
TRBJ1-6	few	TRBV2	TRBD1	16	CASSGPYRGPVGPLHF	TGTGCCAGCAGTGGACCCTACAGGGGCCCCGTCGGACCCCTCCACTTT
TRBJ1-2	-	TRBV7-8	-	18	CASSLATFGQGKTNGYTF	TGTGCCAGCAGCTTAGCTACGTTTGGGCAGGGGAAAACTAATGGCTACACCTTC
TRBJ2-1	-	TRBV11-3	TRBD1	11	CASSSGGEQFF	TGTGCCAGCAGCTCAGGGGGCGAGCAGTTCTTC
TRBJ1-4	-	TRBV5-1	-	15	CASSLVGQGMEKLFF	TGCGCCAGCAGCTTGGTGGGACAAGGGATGGAAAAACTGTTTTTT
TRBJ2-7	-	TRBV6-6	-	16	CASSYYLRTTPYEQYF	TGTGCCAGCAGTTACTACCTCCGGACAACCCCCTACGAGCAGTACTTC
TRBJ2-7	-	TRBV6-6	-	15	CASSYRDRLTYEQYF	TGTGCCAGCAGTTACAGAGACAGGCTGACCTACGAGCAGTACTTC
TRBJ2-1	-	TRBV15	-	11	CATSTYNEQFF	TGTGCCACCAGCACATACAATGAGCAGTTCTTC
TRBJ2-6	-	TRBV11-2	-	14	CASSSGTGANVLTF	TGTGCCAGCAGCTCAGGGACTGGGGCCAACGTCCTGACTTTC
TRBJ2-2	-	TRBV12-3/TRBV12-4	-	13	CASSEVDTGELFF	TGTGCCAGCAGTGAGGTGGACACCGGGGAGCTGTTTTTT
TRBJ2-6	-	TRBV15	-	17	CASEGRGALSGANVLTF	TGTGCCAGCGAAGGCCGGGGGGCCCTCTCTGGGGCCAACGTCCTGACTTTC
TRBJ2-2	-	TRBV14	TRBD1	16	CASSRSQGAWTGELFF	TGTGCCAGCAGCCGATCACAGGGGGCGTGGACCGGGGAGCTGTTTTTT
TRBJ1-2	-	TRBV6-5	-	14	CASSPQGTPYGYTF	TGTGCCAGCAGTCCGCAGGGGACGCCCTATGGCTACACCTTC
TRBJ2-7	-	TRBV28	-	16	CASSSAPQGGPYEQYF	TGTGCCAGCAGTTCTGCCCCCCAGGGGGGACCTTACGAGCAGTACTTC
TRBJ2-3	-	TRBV18	TRBD2	16	CASSTTSGTSTDTQYF	TGTGCCAGCTCAACTACTAGCGGTACTAGCACAGATACGCAGTATTTT
TRBJ2-1	-	TRBV15	-	18	CATSASPSRGTSYNEQFF	TGTGCCACCAGCGCATCCCCAAGCAGGGGTACGTCCTACAATGAGCAGTTCTTC